Following are 29 T cell receptor beta chains from one sample sequenced in a study of blood T cell repertoires in COVID-19. This table comes from immunoSEQ multiplex PCR, and its TCRdb copy is limited to in-frame clones, with some not included. The sample has roughly 73,000 clones, over 75% seen once. Sequences were obtained from peripheral blood. These receptor sequences come from a man between 70 and 80 years old with active or convalescent COVID-19.

The chain employs TRBV20-1 and TRBJ1-1, with 9 positions matching TRBD1. Trimming took 3 bases from V and 4 from J; bases not matched to a gene: 9. The CDR3 totals 15 residues. The germline V gene has CDR1 DFQATT and CDR2 SNEGSKA (reference sequence). The CDR3: CSASNSGTGLTEAFF. The DNA for the CDR3 is TGCAGTGCTAGTAACTCCGGGACAGGGCTCACTGAAGCTTTCTTT.

The chain couples TRBV6-2 or TRBV6-3 to TRBJ1-1, with D possibly being TRBD1 (6 bases). CDR1 is MNHEY and CDR2 is SVGEGT in the germline V gene. The CDR3 has 14 amino acids. V lost 5 bases and J lost 4, with 14 bases in between. Here the CDR3 DNA reads TGTGCCAGCAGTCGTTGGGACACCTCCACTGAAGCTTTCTTT. Encoded protein: CASSRWDTSTEAFF.

V is TRBV5-1 and J is TRBJ2-3; tentatively, D is TRBD1 (6 bases). Germline V gene data show CDR1 as SGHRS and CDR2 as YFSETQ. The CDR3 sequence is 15 residues long. V was pared by 0 bases and J by 1 base, with 9 bases between. The CDR3, as DNA: TGCGCCAGCAGCTTGGCCGGGACACGCACAGATACGCAGTATTTT. Translated: CASSLAGTRTDTQYF. Looking up the rest from reference TRBV5-1 and TRBJ2-3 gives the full variable domain: KAGVTQTPRYLIKTRGQQVTLSCSPISGHRSVSWYQQTPGQGLQFLFEYFSETQRNKGNFPGRFSGRQFSNSRSEMNVSTLELGDSALYLCASSLAGTRTDTQYFGPGTRLTVL.

This clone has more than one count but fewer than ten. The chain employs TRBV11-3 and TRBJ2-1; TRBD2 matches at 10 bases. Germline-derived CDR1 and CDR2 are SGHNT and YENEEA. The J segment lost 7 bases and the V segment lost 2 bases, leaving 5 bases of the junction unmatched. The CDR3 contains 15 residues. The CDR3 sequence is CASSLYQRGGNEQFF. In DNA, the CDR3 is TGTGCCAGCAGCTTATATCAGCGGGGGGGGAATGAGCAGTTCTTC.

This chain joins TRBV7-9 and TRBJ1-2; tentative D call: TRBD1 (5 bases). This CDR3 has 17 residues. Trimming took off 2 bases at V and 4 bases at J, with 20 bases between the two ends. Germline loops: CDR1 SEHNR, CDR2 FQNEAQ (reference sequence). Here the CDR3 DNA reads TGTGCCAGCAGCTTATTGGGTGTTGACAGCCCTTCCTATGGCTACACCTTC. Translated: CASSLLGVDSPSYGYTF.

The V gene is TRBV7-2, the J gene TRBJ2-1; D not resolved. Germline values: CDR1 SGHTA, CDR2 FQGNSA. V shed 1 base and J shed 0 bases, with 10 bases lying between them. The CDR3 loop spans 16 amino acids. The CDR3 coding sequence is TGTGCCAGCAGCTTAGAAACCGCCAGCTCCTACAATGAGCAGTTCTTC. It is translated as CASSLETASSYNEQFF.

This clone was picked up one time. The chain carries TRBV6-5 and TRBJ1-2; 7 bases align to TRBD1. Trimming at V came to 7 bases and at J to 2 bases, leaving 1 base not matched to a gene. The CDR3 contains 12 residues. Germline V gives CDR1 MNHEY, CDR2 SVGAGI. CDR3 loop: CASTTGNYGYTF. The CDR3 nucleotides read TGTGCCAGCACGACAGGGAACTATGGCTACACCTTC.

The chain is built from TRBV2 and TRBJ2-5; 10 bases map to TRBD1. This CDR3 region has 14 residues. The V segment lost 5 bases and the J segment 5 bases; nucleotides outside the gene matches: 5. In germline, CDR1 is SNHLY, CDR2 FYNNEI. The chain's CDR3 is CASSRQGARETQYF. The CDR3 bases are TGTGCCAGCAGTCGACAGGGGGCGCGGGAGACCCAGTACTTC.

This clone was recorded a few times. V and J are TRBV5-1 and TRBJ1-4; D is perhaps TRBD1 (6 bases). V lost 1 base, J lost 4 bases, and 14 bases lay in between. Germline V gene lookup returns CDR1 SGHRS and CDR2 YFSETQ. The CDR3 is 16 amino acids. In nucleotides, the CDR3 is TGCGCCAGCAGCTTGATATTAGGGGGTCGTAATGAAAAACTGTTTTTT. Amino acid sequence: CASSLILGGRNEKLFF.

The chain has TRBV4-1 and TRBJ2-1, with a weak D call TRBD1 (6 bases). The CDR3 sequence is 15 residues long. Germline lookup yields CDR1 MGHRA and CDR2 YSYEKL. V lost 1 base, J lost 5 bases, and 12 bases lay in between. The CDR3 sequence is CASSQVGGSNNEQFF. DNA for the CDR3: TGCGCCAGCAGCCAAGTAGGGGGATCCAACAATGAGCAGTTCTTC.

About this clone: Other nucleotide sequences from this sample produce the same CDR3. This rearrangement joins TRBV9 to TRBJ2-7; D might be TRBD1 (5 bases). The CDR3 covers 14 residues. With 0 bases removed from V and 2 bases from J, the gap between germline ends came to 9 bases. Germline V gene lookup returns CDR1 SGDLS and CDR2 YYNGEE. Written as DNA, the CDR3 is TGTGCCAGCAGCGTAGGGGGCTTGCCCTACGAGCAGTACTTC. It specifies CASSVGGLPYEQYF.

This clone has just a few counts. The chain uses TRBV15 and TRBJ2-1, with D possibly matching TRBD1 (5 bases). Germline V gene lookup returns CDR1 LNHNV and CDR2 YYDKDF (reference sequence). The V gene lost 1 base and the J gene lost 4 bases, with 8 bases spanning the gap. CDR3 size: 14 residues. The CDR3, as DNA: TGTGCCACCAGCAGAGGGGGCATGTACAATGAGCAGTTCTTC. Translating it yields CATSRGGMYNEQFF.

This clone appeared once. For the CDR3, the DNA is TGTGCCAGCAGCCGGGGACACCCTGATAATGAAAAACTGTTTTTT. It yields the protein CASSRGHPDNEKLFF. The rearrangement joins TRBV5-4 to TRBJ1-4, with TRBD1 as a possible D gene (6 bases). The CDR3 has 15 residues. Trimming left V 4 bases short and J 4 bases short, with 14 bases between. In germline, CDR1 is SGHNT, CDR2 YYREEE (reference sequence).

J is TRBJ2-3 and V is TRBV2, with 12 bases aligning to TRBD2. The length of the CDR3 is 14 residues. J was trimmed by 4 bases and V by 6 bases; bases with no gene match: 2. Germline V gene lookup returns CDR1 SNHLY and CDR2 FYNNEI. The CDR3 is CASSRTSGADTQYF. The CDR3 region has the DNA TGTGCCAGCAGCCGGACTAGCGGGGCAGATACGCAGTATTTT.

The gene calls are TRBV5-4 and TRBJ1-2, with a possible D match to TRBD1 (6 bases). CDR3 length: 13 amino acids. Trimming removed 0 bases at V and 8 bases at J, with 11 bases between. The germline V gene has CDR1 SGHNT and CDR2 YYREEE (reference sequence). The CDR3 sequence is CASSLGQGKGYTF. For the CDR3, the DNA is TGTGCCAGCAGCTTGGGGCAGGGGAAGGGCTACACCTTC.

In its sample, this clone was seen once. CDR3 amino acids: CASSIPGTGRSGANVLTF. CDR3 nucleotide sequence: TGCGCCAGCAGCATCCCCGGGACAGGGCGCTCTGGGGCCAACGTCCTGACTTTC. The chain is built from TRBV5-1 and TRBJ2-6; 9 nucleotides match TRBD1. Per germline, CDR1 SGHRS and CDR2 YFSETQ. The CDR3 length is 18 residues. The V segment lost 4 bases and the J segment 0 bases; nucleotides outside the gene matches: 8.

In its sample, this clone was seen a few times. J is TRBJ1-1 and V is TRBV4-1; 9 bases fit TRBD1. Germline CDR1 and CDR2: MGHRA and YSYEKL. This CDR3 comprises 15 residues. Trimming took 2 bases from V and 5 from J; bases not matched to a gene: 6. The CDR3 nucleotides are TGCGCCAGCAGCCAACTAGGACAGGGGTATACTGAAGCTTTCTTT. It is translated as CASSQLGQGYTEAFF.

This chain links TRBV5-4 with TRBJ1-2; D is ambiguous. Germline V gene lookup returns CDR1 SGHNT and CDR2 YYREEE (reference sequence). The CDR3 length is 14 residues. The germline V and J ends were trimmed by 5 bases and 4 bases, with 15 bases remaining between them. The CDR3 DNA reads as TGTGCCAGCAGGTCCTACTACGATAGCTATGGCTACACCTTC. Translating it yields CASRSYYDSYGYTF.

The chain couples TRBV2 to TRBJ1-2; possible D gene TRBD1, 6 bases. Germline-derived CDR1 and CDR2 are SNHLY and FYNNEI. The CDR3 consists of 14 residues. With 0 bases removed from V and 4 bases from J, the gap between germline ends came to 9 bases. This CDR3 reads CASSEARGSYGYTF. The CDR3 DNA sequence: TGTGCCAGCAGTGAAGCCAGGGGAAGCTATGGCTACACCTTC.

The sample holds a few counts of this clone. The chain is built from TRBV6-5 and TRBJ1-1, with D hard to call. Deletions cut 7 bases from V and 4 bases from J, with 19 bases between. Germline CDR1 and CDR2: MNHEY and SVGAGI. The CDR3 contains 15 residues. In nucleotides, the CDR3 is TGTGCCAGCACCCCCCCTTTAGGTTCTAGCACTGAAGCTTTCTTT. Its translation is CASTPPLGSSTEAFF.

The V gene is TRBV20-1, the J gene TRBJ1-2; no clear D. This CDR3 is 11 amino acids long. Germline values: CDR1 DFQATT, CDR2 SNEGSKA (reference sequence). Trimming removed 6 bases from V and 4 bases from J, with 9 bases in between. The CDR3 loop is CSAGSSYGYTF. The CDR3 DNA reads as TGCAGTGCGGGGAGCTCCTATGGCTACACCTTC.

This clone was recorded a few times. At the DNA level, this CDR3 is encoded by other sequences in the same sample as well. The chain carries TRBV7-3 and TRBJ2-5; 8 nucleotides align to TRBD1. V lost 3 bases and J lost 5; bases outside the gene matches: 2. The germline V gene encodes CDR1 SGHTA and CDR2 FQGTGA. The CDR3 is made up of 13 amino acids. The CDR3, as DNA: TGTGCCAGCAGCTTTACAGGGGGGGAGACCCAGTACTTC. The encoded protein is CASSFTGGETQYF.

This chain uses TRBV2 with TRBJ2-2; 8 bases agree with TRBD2. From germline, CDR1 is SNHLY and CDR2 FYNNEI. Germline trimming cut 7 bases from V and 1 base from J; bases unmatched to any gene: 5. This CDR3 is built from 15 residues. The CDR3 here is CASNRAGVNTGELFF. CDR3 nucleotide sequence: TGTGCCAGCAATAGAGCGGGAGTGAACACCGGGGAGCTGTTTTTT.

The chain carries TRBV6-2 or TRBV6-3 and TRBJ1-2, with TRBD1 matching 7 bases. The CDR3 extends over 13 amino acids. In germline, CDR1 is MNHEY, CDR2 SVGEGT. The trim removed 5 bases at V and 4 bases at J, leaving 4 bases unmatched. CDR3: CASSPGTVYGYTF. The CDR3 DNA is TGTGCCAGCAGTCCCGGGACAGTCTATGGCTACACCTTC.

The gene calls are TRBV28 and TRBJ2-1, with TRBD1 matching 8 bases. The CDR3 is made up of 16 amino acids. Germline V gives CDR1 MDHEN, CDR2 SYDVKM. The J segment lost 2 bases and the V segment lost 9 bases, leaving 12 bases of the junction unmatched. CDR3 protein: CASSGQGEGAYNEQFF. CDR3 DNA: TGTGCCAGTTCCGGACAGGGAGAGGGGGCCTACAATGAGCAGTTCTTC.

The chain employs TRBV19 and TRBJ1-5; 7 bases align to TRBD1. The CDR3 totals 15 residues. V lost 3 bases and J lost 7; bases outside the gene matches: 9. The germline gives CDR1 LNHDA, CDR2 SQIVND (reference sequence). CDR3 in DNA: TGTGCCAGTAGTATGGACAGGTACTATTTACAGCCCCAGCATTTT. This encodes CASSMDRYYLQPQHF.

The gene calls are TRBV28 and TRBJ2-7; 9 bases are shared with TRBD1. The V gene end was trimmed by 5 bases and the J gene end by 2 bases; junction bases not matched to a gene: 10. The CDR3 has 16 amino acids. CDR1 is MDHEN, CDR2 SYDVKM, per germline. Here the CDR3 reads CASSPIGTGMAYEQYF. CDR3 nucleotides: TGTGCCAGCAGTCCTATCGGGACAGGGATGGCCTACGAGCAGTACTTC.

V and J are TRBV14 and TRBJ2-3, with TRBD2 identical over 10 bases. CDR1 and CDR2 from the germline V gene are SGHDN and FVKESK. Trimming at V came to 0 bases and at J to 0 bases, leaving 0 bases not matched to a gene. This CDR3 is built from 16 residues. The CDR3 loop reads CASSQELAGSTDTQYF. In nucleotides, the CDR3 is TGTGCCAGCAGCCAAGAACTAGCGGGAAGCACAGATACGCAGTATTTT.

The chain has TRBV2 and TRBJ2-3; 8 positions agree with TRBD2. The CDR3 contains 14 residues. The germline gives CDR1 SNHLY, CDR2 FYNNEI. V trimming: 3 bases; J trimming: 3 bases; junction bases outside the gene matches: 2. CDR3 coding DNA: TGTGCCAGCAGTGACCGACTAGCGACAGATACGCAGTATTTT. Encoded protein: CASSDRLATDTQYF. Variable domain in full (rest from reference TRBV2 and TRBJ2-3): EPEVTQTPSHQVTQMGQEVILRCVPISNHLYFYWYRQILGQKVEFLVSFYNNEISEKSEIFDDQFSVERPDGSNFTLKIRSTKLEDSAMYFCASSDRLATDTQYFGPGTRLTVL.